These T cell receptor beta chains were read from a single sample in a study of technical replicates of blood from several donors. Clones were read by immunoSEQ multiplex PCR, and TCRdb kept only the in-frame ones, dropping some. The data contain some 17,000 clones, approximately 86% of them singletons. The sequencing input was PBMCs. All receptors derive from a human donor in good health. Each CDR3 is given with its conserved first and last residue. D genes are given only for firm matches. The size entry is marked missing in some rows and otherwise reads once, few, many or a size class.

d_gene	abundance	v_gene	j_gene	CDR3nt	CDR3aa
NA	NA	TRBV7-6	TRBJ1-1	TGTGCCAGCAGCTCAAAATCCACTGAAGCTTTCTTT	CASSSKSTEAFF
NA	NA	TRBV7-9	TRBJ2-1	TGTGCCAGCAGCTTACTAAGCTCCTACAATGAGCAGTTCTTC	CASSLLSSYNEQFF
TRBD2	NA	TRBV5-1	TRBJ2-5	TGCGCCAGCAGTCCACTAGCGGAACCACAAGAGACCCAGTACTTC	CASSPLAEPQETQYF
NA	NA	TRBV6-6	TRBJ2-1	TGTGCCAGCAGGAGCCGGGACTCCTACAATGAGCAGTTCTTC	CASRSRDSYNEQFF
NA	NA	TRBV20-1	TRBJ2-7	TGCAGTGCTAGCCAACACTACGAGCAGTACTTC	CSASQHYEQYF
TRBD1	NA	TRBV19	TRBJ1-5	TGTGCCAGTAGTATAACCGGGACAGGGGATCAGCCCCAGCATTTT	CASSITGTGDQPQHF
NA	NA	TRBV11-2	TRBJ2-3	TGTGCCAGCAGCTCCCTTGGGGGCTTTGATACGCAGTATTTT	CASSSLGGFDTQYF
TRBD1	NA	TRBV19	TRBJ1-4	TGTGCCAGTGCCGGGACAGGGGATGAAAAACTGTTTTTT	CASAGTGDEKLFF
NA	NA	TRBV27	TRBJ1-4	TGTGCCAGCAGTATAGAATCGACAGATGAAAAACTGTTTTTT	CASSIESTDEKLFF
NA	NA	TRBV7-2	TRBJ2-1	TGTGCCAGCAGTCCGCGGCAAGAAAATGAGCAGTTCTTC	CASSPRQENEQFF
NA	once	TRBV2	TRBJ2-5	TGTGCCAGCAGTGAAGGGGTGCAGGGTGAGACCCAGTACTTC	CASSEGVQGETQYF
NA	NA	TRBV2	TRBJ2-7	TGTGCCAGCAGTGATCGCGGAACCTACTACGAGCAGTACTTC	CASSDRGTYYEQYF
NA	few	TRBV19	TRBJ1-5	TGTGCCAGTAGTACAGATTATAATCAGCCCCAGCATTTT	CASSTDYNQPQHF
NA	NA	TRBV19	TRBJ1-1	TGTGCCAGTAGTAACTACGGGGTGTCCACTGAAGCTTTCTTT	CASSNYGVSTEAFF
TRBD2	NA	TRBV30	TRBJ2-7	TGTGCCTGGAGGTTTAGCGGGAGTAAGTACGAGCAGTACTTC	CAWRFSGSKYEQYF
NA	NA	TRBV11-1	TRBJ2-1	TGTGCCAGCAGCTTACCCCCCCGGAATGAGCAGTTCTTC	CASSLPPRNEQFF
NA	NA	TRBV28	TRBJ2-7	TGTGCCAGCAGTCCCACCGCGGCTTACGAGCAGTACTTC	CASSPTAAYEQYF
NA	NA	TRBV5-4	TRBJ2-1	TGTGCCAGCAGCTTGAGTGGCGGTTCCTACAATGAGCAGTTCTTC	CASSLSGGSYNEQFF
NA	few	TRBV7-9	TRBJ2-1	TGTGCCAGCAGCGGACGACTAGACACAAGGGATGAGCAGTTCTTC	CASSGRLDTRDEQFF
NA	NA	TRBV4-1	TRBJ1-4	TGCGCCAGCAGCCAAGATACAGGGCGAGAAGAAAAACTGTTTTTT	CASSQDTGREEKLFF
NA	NA	TRBV11-3	TRBJ2-3	TGTGCCAGCAGTTCAGGGAGCACAGATACGCAGTATTTT	CASSSGSTDTQYF
TRBD1	few	TRBV5-1	TRBJ1-4	TGCGCCAGCAGCCAAGGGACAGGGGGCATGATTGAAAAACTGTTTTTT	CASSQGTGGMIEKLFF
NA	NA	TRBV6-5	TRBJ2-7	TGTGCCAGCAGTTACTTTTGGGGCCAGGATTACGAGCAGTACTTC	CASSYFWGQDYEQYF
TRBD2	NA	TRBV2	TRBJ2-5	TGTGCCAGCAGGGGACTAGCGGGGCAAGAGACCCAGTACTTC	CASRGLAGQETQYF
NA	NA	TRBV6-4	TRBJ2-1	TGTGCCAGCAGCCGGACTCATCTGGAGGAGCAGTTCTTC	CASSRTHLEEQFF
TRBD2	NA	TRBV7-9	TRBJ2-1	TGTGCCAGCAGCTTTAGGACTAGCGAGATATCCTACAATGAGCAGTTCTTC	CASSFRTSEISYNEQFF
TRBD2	NA	TRBV5-1	TRBJ2-1	TGCGCCAGCAGCCCCGGGACTAGCGGGACCAATGAGCAGTTCTTC	CASSPGTSGTNEQFF
TRBD1	once	TRBV18	TRBJ2-7	TGTGCCAGCTCATTAGGACAGGGGGACTACGAGCAGTACTTC	CASSLGQGDYEQYF
NA	NA	TRBV2	TRBJ2-5	TGTGCCAGGTCGGGAGCGCTGGAGACCCAGTACTTC	CARSGALETQYF
NA	NA	TRBV25-1	TRBJ2-6	TGTGCCACTACAGGGTCAGGGGCCAACGTCCTGACTTTC	CATTGSGANVLTF
NA	NA	TRBV4-1	TRBJ1-4	TGCGCCAGCAGCGGGGCTACTAATGAAAAACTGTTTTTT	CASSGATNEKLFF
NA	NA	TRBV6-6	TRBJ2-7	TGTGCCAGCAGTTACAGGGGCTCCTACGAGCAGTACTTC	CASSYRGSYEQYF
NA	NA	TRBV5-1	TRBJ2-3	TGCGCCAGCAGCTTGGGCGGCACAGATACGCAGTATTTT	CASSLGGTDTQYF
TRBD2	NA	TRBV6-1	TRBJ2-5	TGTGCCAGCAGATTTAGCGGGAGCATTACCCAGTACTTC	CASRFSGSITQYF
NA	NA	TRBV6-5	TRBJ2-5	TGTGCCAGCAGTCAGCGGGAGACCCAGTACTTC	CASSQRETQYF
NA	NA	TRBV5-1	TRBJ2-1	TGCGCCAGCAGCGTATTAGAGCATGAGCAGTTCTTC	CASSVLEHEQFF
NA	NA	TRBV14	TRBJ2-3	TGTGCCAGCAGCCAAGTAGTTCGGTTGCCGGCAGATACGCAGTATTTT	CASSQVVRLPADTQYF
TRBD1	NA	TRBV19	TRBJ2-6	TGTGCCAGTAGGCCGGGACAGGGGTACTCTGGGGCCAACGTCCTGACTTTC	CASRPGQGYSGANVLTF
TRBD1	NA	TRBV28	TRBJ2-5	TGTGCCACTTGGACAGGGGGCCCCAGGACCCAGTACTTC	CATWTGGPRTQYF
TRBD2	NA	TRBV28	TRBJ2-5	TGTGCCAGCAGAATGGGAGGGAGGGAGACCCAGTACTTC	CASRMGGRETQYF
TRBD1	NA	TRBV27	TRBJ2-3	TGTGCCAGGACTGTGGAGGGACAGGAAGGGATCAGTCCTCAGGATACGCAGTATTTT	CARTVEGQEGISPQDTQYF
NA	NA	TRBV5-1	TRBJ2-7	TGCGCCAGCAGCCCGGGAGTGACCTACGAGCAGTACTTC	CASSPGVTYEQYF
NA	NA	TRBV7-3	TRBJ1-1	TGTGCCAGCAGCTCGGGACTGGACACTGAAGCTTTCTTT	CASSSGLDTEAFF
TRBD1	once	TRBV5-1	TRBJ1-1	TGCGCCAGCAGCCCCGCAGGCAGGGGGCCGGGGATGAACACTGAAGCTTTCTTT	CASSPAGRGPGMNTEAFF
TRBD1	NA	TRBV18	TRBJ2-1	TGTGCCAGCTCACCGGGACAGGGGGGGTACAATGAGCAGTTCTTC	CASSPGQGGYNEQFF
TRBD1	few	TRBV7-8	TRBJ1-5	TGTGCCAGCAGCTTAACAGGGGATAGCAATCAGCCCCAGCATTTT	CASSLTGDSNQPQHF
NA	NA	TRBV6-1	TRBJ1-2	TGTGCCAGCAAGACAGTCTATGGCTACACCTTC	CASKTVYGYTF
TRBD1	NA	TRBV18	TRBJ2-2	TGTGCCAGCTCAGGGGACAGCAACTCCGGGGAGCTGTTTTTT	CASSGDSNSGELFF
NA	NA	TRBV18	TRBJ2-6	TGTGCCAGCTCACTAGTAGCGGCTTACTCTGGGGCCAACGTCCTGACTTTC	CASSLVAAYSGANVLTF
TRBD1	NA	TRBV7-2	TRBJ1-5	TGTGCCAGCAGCTTCGACAGGGGGCTAAGTCAGCCCCAGCATTTT	CASSFDRGLSQPQHF
NA	NA	TRBV30	TRBJ2-7	TGTGCCTGGGGTGACAGCTACGAGCAGTACTTC	CAWGDSYEQYF
NA	NA	TRBV12-1	TRBJ2-1	TGTGCCAGCAGCTTCGGACGACTCGCGGGAGGGATAAATGAGCAGTTCTTC	CASSFGRLAGGINEQFF
TRBD2	NA	TRBV12-5	TRBJ2-2	TGTGCTAGTGGCCTGGGGGGACTAGCGGGAGCCGGGGAGCTGTTTTTT	CASGLGGLAGAGELFF
NA	few	TRBV7-8	TRBJ2-1	TGTGCCAGCAGCTTAGCGCGCCACCTCCCTTGGAATGAGCAGTTCTTC	CASSLARHLPWNEQFF
NA	NA	TRBV5-1	TRBJ2-3	TGCGCCAGCAGCTCGACCGGGACACACGGGGATACGCAGTATTTT	CASSSTGTHGDTQYF
TRBD1	once	TRBV9	TRBJ2-3	TGTGCCAGCAGCGTAGAAGGACAGGGGGCTGATACGCAGTATTTT	CASSVEGQGADTQYF